This paragraph covers one T cell receptor (beta chain) sequence. Its antigen remains unknown. Clones were read by immunoSEQ multiplex PCR, and TCRdb kept only the in-frame ones, dropping some. The sample gives 13,000 or so clones, 80% to 95% of which show up once; 6% to 8% is in the top ten. These data originate in a study of T cell clonotyping in hematopoietic cell transplantation. General observations from the study: At the given depth, recipient repertoires were over 97% de novo clonotypes. CD4 and CD8 repertoire contributions could not be separated without sorting.

Samples: about 28 days before transplant, then days 30, 100 and 180 after. The V gene's germline CDR1 is MNHNS and CDR2 SASEGT. V lost 3 bases to trimming and J lost 3 bases, with 8 bases between them. This CDR3 is built from 13 residues. The sequenced sample was PBMCs, obtained 100 days after allogeneic stem cell transplant. This sequence originates from a female patient aged 50 to 65 who had an allogeneic stem cell transplant from an unrelated donor, so the T cells may come from the graft donor. Some clones in this sample may be carry-over from other donors' samples. The V gene is TRBV6-1, the J gene TRBJ1-1; no reliable D call. The CDR3 region has the DNA TGTGCCAGCAGTGAGTATAGGGACACTGAAGCTTTCTTT. This encodes CASSEYRDTEAFF.